The sample holds a few counts of the clone carrying this TCR beta chain. The data derive from a study of blood T cell repertoires in COVID-19. Study context: COVID-19 samples collected from the United States, Italy and Spain covered acute and convalescent phases. Sample material is recorded as cDNA or gDNA derived from T cells, B-cell-depleted T cells, or PBMCs.

The CDR3 runs to 14 residues. Trimming cost V 5 bases and J 4 bases, with 13 bases left between them. Germline V lookup: CDR1 MNHEY, CDR2 SMNVEV (reference sequence). Original handling: Reference gene primer amplification gave nucleated cell count estimates. Generated by immunoSEQ multiplex PCR, the TCRdb table keeps only in-frame clones and is missing some. That table supplies the V and J calls and clone size; D and trimming were determined from the DNA. The sample consists of some 250,000 clones, less than 90% of them appearing once. Sequenced sample: peripheral blood. The V gene is TRBV27, the J gene TRBJ2-3; D might be TRBD2 (6 bases). This clonotype was obtained from a man aged 25 to 45 with active or convalescent COVID-19. The chain's CDR3 is CASSPPPGADTQYF. As DNA, the CDR3 is TGTGCCAGCAGTCCCCCGCCGGGGGCAGATACGCAGTATTTT.